This T cell receptor (beta chain) was identified in a study of tissue T cells after allogeneic stem cell transplantation. TCRdb's copy holds only in-frame clones and misses some; the assay was immunoSEQ multiplex PCR. The table includes roughly 6,000 clones, around three fifths detected once. V dropped 1 base and J dropped 4 bases, with 11 bases sitting between them. Germline V gene data show CDR1 as SGHVS and CDR2 as FNYEAQ. The CDR3 spans 15 residues. The chain joins TRBV7-6 to TRBJ1-3; the D is unclear. This TCR came from a woman aged 18-55 years with breast cancer. The input for sequencing was duodenum tissue, taken at autopsy. This CDR3 is CASSLGMGMGNTIYF. CDR3 DNA: TGTGCCAGCAGCTTAGGGATGGGGATGGGAAACACCATATATTTT.